This T cell receptor beta chain originates from a study of shared clonotypes between healthy human individuals. About the study: Per donor, three plates held CD4 naive cells, three held CD4 memory, two held CD8 naive and one held CD8 memory.

Assay: immunoSEQ multiplex PCR; the TCRdb copy retains only in-frame clones and omits some. This table has around 2.1 million clones, 90% to 97% appearing once. The study's findings and limits: Naive CD4 clonotypes were shared across a few donors at about 5%.

Germline V gives CDR1 SGDLS, CDR2 YYNGEE. The CDR3 region is 11 residues in length, termini included. On this clone: Its antigen is unidentified. The conserved final phenylalanine or tryptophan is absent from the CDR3, which likely points to a read error. It is unclear where the CDR3 begins or ends on the DNA, so no DNA is shown, and the CDR3 is as TCRdb lists it.

The source of this sequence is a man between 18 and 29 years old in good health. The chain uses TRBV9 and TRBJ2-7. Source material: naive CD4+ T cells sorted from blood. Subset denoted: CD45RA+ positively selected. CDR3 sequence reads: CASTSRGRNKS.